The present T cell receptor beta chain was sequenced within a study of blood T cell repertoires in COVID-19. Germline V gene data show CDR1 as SQVTM and CDR2 as ANQGSEA. V was cut by 4 bases and J by 6 bases, with 9 bases left in between. The CDR3 length is 11 residues. In the original analysis: By means of reference gene primer amplification, nucleated cell counts were estimated. Method: immunoSEQ multiplex PCR; TCRdb's copy keeps in-frame clones and lacks some. V and J calls and clone size are given by that table; D and trimming were obtained from the DNA. The top ten hold around 2.5% of the sample, which has around 270,000 clones, 75% to 95% seen once. The Seattle patients joined while their infection was active and were tracked longitudinally afterward.

Sequenced input: peripheral blood. V gene TRBV29-1 combines with J gene TRBJ1-2; D not certain. The sequence was obtained from a person aged 18 to 35 with COVID-19, enrolled during active disease. The CDR3 protein is CSVGGWDGYTF. The CDR3 DNA sequence: TGCAGCGTTGGCGGGTGGGATGGCTACACCTTC.